A single sample is the source of the 25 T cell receptor beta chains below, sequenced in a study of OX40 agonist ivuxolimab in advanced cancers. Measured with immunoSEQ multiplex PCR; TCRdb has only the in-frame clones, and not every one. This table holds tens of thousands of clones, around 84% found once. Sequenced material: CD4+ or CD8+ T cells sorted from blood, taken in a trial of the OX40 agonist ivuxolimab. These receptors all stem from an adult with an advanced solid tumor such as melanoma, head and neck, liver or kidney cancer.

CDR3: CASSFSQGVTGELFF. In DNA, the CDR3 is TGTGCCAGCAGCTTTAGTCAGGGGGTCACCGGGGAGCTGTTTTTT. The chain links TRBV5-4 to TRBJ2-2; TRBD1 aligns across 7 bases. The junction had 5 bases not matched to a gene; V was cut back by 2 bases and J by 4 bases. The CDR3 contains 15 residues. Germline V gene lookup returns CDR1 SGHNT and CDR2 YYREEE (reference sequence).

The chain joins TRBV6-4 to TRBJ2-5, with D tentatively TRBD1 or TRBD2 (5 bases each). Germline V gene sequence: CDR1 MRHNA, CDR2 SNTAGT. The CDR3 covers 17 residues. Trimming stripped 3 bases from V and 2 bases from J, with 19 bases between. In DNA form, the CDR3 reads TGTGCCAGCAGTGAAAGAGGAAGGGGCGGCGGGCAAGAGACCCAGTACTTC. As protein: CASSERGRGGGQETQYF.

This sequence joins TRBV7-2 and TRBJ1-5; D is unresolved. Germline CDR1 is SGHTA and CDR2 is FQGNSA. V was shortened by 2 bases and J by 1 base, with 6 bases between the two germline ends. This CDR3 spans 14 amino acids. The CDR3 loop reads CASSLQGSNQPQHF. CDR3 bases: TGTGCCAGCAGCTTACAAGGGAGCAATCAGCCCCAGCATTTT.

The chain is built from TRBV6-1 and TRBJ1-1; perhaps TRBD1 as D (5 bases). Germline lookup yields CDR1 MNHNS and CDR2 SASEGT. This CDR3 region has 15 residues. V dropped 1 base and J dropped 1 base, with 10 bases sitting between them. CDR3 nucleotides: TGTGCCAGCAGTGAAGGTCCAGGGACGAACACTGAAGCTTTCTTT. Encoded protein: CASSEGPGTNTEAFF.

The chain uses TRBV5-5 and TRBJ2-7, with TRBD1 matching over 7 bases. With V trimmed by 2 bases and J by 6 bases, 5 bases remained unmatched. Per germline, CDR1 SGHKS and CDR2 YYEKEE (reference sequence). The CDR3 covers 13 residues. In DNA form, the CDR3 reads TGTGCCAGCAGCTTACAGACAGGGCTCGAGCAGTACGTC. It codes for CASSLQTGLEQYV.

In nucleotides, the CDR3 is TGTGCCAGCAGCTTAGTATTCGGGGGAGGAGGCTACACCTTC. It yields the protein CASSLVFGGGGYTF. The chain has TRBV7-2 and TRBJ1-2; maybe TRBD1 (5 bases). The V gene lost 1 base and the J gene lost 8 bases, with 14 bases spanning the gap. The germline V gene has CDR1 SGHTA and CDR2 FQGNSA. The length of the CDR3 is 14 residues. The whole variable domain, remainder taken from reference TRBV7-2 and TRBJ1-2, is GAGVSQSPSNKVTEKGKDVELRCDPISGHTALYWYRQSLGQGLEFLIYFQGNSAPDKSGLPSDRFSAERTGGSVSTLTIQRTQQEDSAVYLCASSLVFGGGGYTFGSGTRLTVV.

The V and J genes are TRBV5-3 and TRBJ1-2; D is possibly TRBD1 (5 bases). TRBV5-3 qualifies as an ORF whose function is uncertain. This CDR3 is built from 13 residues. Trimming pared 5 bases from V and 7 bases from J, leaving 15 bases between. The CDR3 spells CARSGSREGGYTF. For the CDR3, the DNA is TGTGCCAGAAGTGGGAGCAGGGAGGGTGGCTACACCTTC.

This chain joins TRBV28 and TRBJ1-4; the D gene is possibly TRBD1 (5 bases). Germline loops: CDR1 MDHEN, CDR2 SYDVKM. This CDR3 comprises 16 residues. Between the trimmed V and J ends, which lost 4 bases and 5 bases, there was a span of 17 bases. Here the CDR3 DNA reads TGTGCCAGCAGTTCACCGGGTGGGGGTACCAATGAAAAACTGTTTTTT. Translated: CASSSPGGGTNEKLFF. The full variable domain, completed using reference TRBV28 and TRBJ1-4, is DVKVTQSSRYLVKRTGEKVFLECVQDMDHENMFWYRQDPGLGLRLIYFSYDVKMKEKGDIPEGYSVSREKKERFSLILESASTNQTSMYLCASSSPGGGTNEKLFFGSGTQLSVL.

The V call is TRBV28, the J call TRBJ1-1, with D perhaps TRBD1 (5 bases). The CDR3 is 13 amino acids. Germline CDR1 reads MDHEN; CDR2 reads SYDVKM. Trimming shortened V by 7 bases and J by 4 bases, and 13 bases separated the two germline ends. CDR3 protein: CASIKQVGTEAFF. CDR3 in DNA: TGTGCCAGCATCAAACAGGTGGGCACTGAAGCTTTCTTT.

The rearrangement links TRBV10-3 to TRBJ2-3; D is possibly TRBD1 or TRBD2 (5 bases each). Trimming cost V 3 bases and J 1 base, with 23 bases left between them. CDR1 is ENHRY and CDR2 is SYGVKD in the germline V gene. The CDR3 contains 19 residues. CDR3 DNA sequence: TGTGCCATCAGTGACCCCCCCGGGTCGAGGGACGGTGGCACAGATACGCAGTATTTT. Protein: CAISDPPGSRDGGTDTQYF.

The DNA for the CDR3 is TGTGCCAGCCAATACAGGGGAACCGGTGAAAAACTGTTTTTT. Protein sequence: CASQYRGTGEKLFF. This rearrangement joins TRBV25-1 to TRBJ1-4; 7 bases are a match to TRBD1. Trimming cost V 8 bases and J 7 bases; bases outside gene matches: 10. The CDR3 runs to 14 residues. The V gene's germline CDR1 is MGHDK and CDR2 SYGVNS.

The chain employs TRBV6-1 and TRBJ2-1, with TRBD2 matching over 9 bases. Germline V gene sequence: CDR1 MNHNS, CDR2 SASEGT. The CDR3 consists of 13 residues. V gave up 7 bases and J gave up 4 bases; unmatched junction bases: 2. The CDR3 loop reads CASTSGAYNEQFF. The CDR3 region has the DNA TGTGCCAGCACTAGCGGGGCTTACAATGAGCAGTTCTTC.

J is TRBJ2-7 and V is TRBV19; D may be TRBD1 (5 bases). Trimming took off 7 bases at V and 6 bases at J, with 19 bases between the two ends. The CDR3 is 14 amino acids. Per the germline V gene, CDR1 is LNHDA and CDR2 is SQIVND (reference sequence). The CDR3 DNA is TGTGCCAGTACCGAGAACAGGACCCTCTCCGAGCAGTACGTC. Residues: CASTENRTLSEQYV.

This clone came up a few times. This chain connects TRBV7-8 to TRBJ1-6, with D tentatively TRBD1 (6 bases). CDR3 size: 14 residues. The V end lost 4 bases, the J end lost 5 bases, and 9 bases lay between the germline ends. Germline lookup yields CDR1 SGHVS and CDR2 FQNEAQ. This CDR3 reads CASSSDSHNSPLHF. CDR3 coding DNA: TGTGCCAGCAGCTCGGACAGCCATAATTCACCCCTCCACTTT. The complete variable domain, with remaining parts taken from reference TRBV7-8 and TRBJ1-6, reads GAGVSQSPRYKVAKRGQDVALRCDPISGHVSLFWYQQALGQGPEFLTYFQNEAQLDKSGLPSDRFFAERPEGSVSTLKIQRTQQEDSAVYLCASSSDSHNSPLHFGNGTRLTVT.

Only a few counts were recorded for this clone. The rearrangement joins TRBV7-2 to TRBJ2-7, with no clear D. Germline V gene data show CDR1 as SGHTA and CDR2 as FQGNSA. The V gene lost 5 bases and the J gene lost 1 base, with 15 bases spanning the gap. CDR3 length: 15 amino acids. CDR3 coding DNA: TGTGCCAGCAGCCCTTCTTGGGCTAGATCCTACGAGCAGTACTTC. This codes for CASSPSWARSYEQYF.

This rearrangement joins TRBV5-6 to TRBJ1-2, with D hard to call. The CDR3 has 11 residues. V gave up 4 bases and J gave up 0 bases, with 1 base separating them. Germline values: CDR1 SGHDT, CDR2 YYEEEE. CDR3 sequence reads: CASSTNYGYTF. The CDR3 bases are TGTGCCAGCAGCACTAACTATGGCTACACCTTC.

The chain combines TRBV30 with TRBJ1-6; maybe TRBD1 (5 bases). V lost 6 bases, J lost 7 bases, and 22 bases lay in between. The CDR3 length is 16 residues. Germline V CDR1 and CDR2: GTSNPN, SVGIG (reference sequence). CDR3: CACLCRRDLRNSPLHF. As DNA, the CDR3 is TGTGCCTGTCTGTGCCGCCGGGACCTTAGGAATTCACCCCTCCACTTT. The complete variable domain, with remaining parts taken from reference TRBV30 and TRBJ1-6, reads SQTIHQWPATLVQPVGSPLSLECTVEGTSNPNLYWYRQAAGRGLQLLFYSVGIGQISSEVPQNLSASRPQDRQFILSSKKLLLSDSGFYLCACLCRRDLRNSPLHFGNGTRLTVT.

The rearrangement joins TRBV9 to TRBJ1-1, with 9 bases that match TRBD1. V gave up 2 bases and J gave up 1 base; unmatched junction bases: 9. The CDR3 length is 17 residues. From germline, CDR1 is SGDLS and CDR2 YYNGEE. The CDR3 region is CASSVSGTGWANTEAFF. As DNA, the CDR3 is TGTGCCAGCAGCGTCTCCGGGACAGGGTGGGCGAACACTGAAGCTTTCTTT. Using reference TRBV9 and TRBJ1-1 for the parts outside the CDR3, the full variable domain is DSGVTQTPKHLITATGQRVTLRCSPRSGDLSVYWYQQSLDQGLQFLIQYYNGEERAKGNILERFSAQQFPDLHSELNLSSLELGDSALYFCASSVSGTGWANTEAFFGQGTRLTVV.

In DNA form, the CDR3 reads TGTGCCAGCAGCAGGGGAACCGGGACATACACAGATACGCAGTATTTT. This encodes CASSRGTGTYTDTQYF. The J gene is TRBJ2-3, the V gene TRBV11-3, with a weak D call TRBD1 (6 bases). Germline V gene data show CDR1 as SGHNT and CDR2 as YENEEA. V lost 5 bases, J lost 2 bases, and 17 bases lay in between. This CDR3 is 16 amino acids long.

The gene calls are TRBV9 and TRBJ1-1; 7 positions agree with TRBD1. The CDR3 has 15 amino acids. Unmatched junction bases numbered 7, after V lost 4 bases and J lost 1 base. CDR1 is SGDLS and CDR2 is YYNGEE in the germline V gene. CDR3 sequence reads: CASSNRQGANTEAFF. The CDR3 coding sequence is TGTGCCAGCAGCAACCGACAGGGCGCGAACACTGAAGCTTTCTTT.

This clone was observed a few times. The genes are TRBV6-1 and TRBJ2-6; the D gene is possibly TRBD1 (5 bases). This CDR3 region has 16 residues. CDR1 is MNHNS, CDR2 SASEGT, per germline. V lost 6 bases to trimming and J lost 1 base, with 13 bases between them. The CDR3: CASRESGISGANVLTF. DNA of the CDR3: TGTGCCAGCAGAGAATCAGGGATATCTGGGGCCAACGTCCTGACTTTC.

The chain employs TRBV5-8 and TRBJ2-1; D remains ambiguous. This CDR3 has 12 residues. Germline V lookup: CDR1 SGHTS, CDR2 YDEGEE. V lost 0 bases and J 7 bases, leaving 5 bases between the germline ends. CDR3 nucleotide sequence: TGTGCCAGCAGCTTGGAGGAAAATGAGCAGTTCTTC. It encodes CASSLEENEQFF. Complete variable domain (other parts from reference TRBV5-8 and TRBJ2-1): EAGVTQSPTHLIKTRGQQATLRCSPISGHTSVYWYQQALGLGLQFLLWYDEGEERNRGNFPPRFSGRQFPNYSSELNVNALELEDSALYLCASSLEENEQFFGPGTRLTVL.

The genes are TRBV7-6 and TRBJ2-5, with D unclear. CDR1 and CDR2 from the germline V gene are SGHVS and FNYEAQ. With 4 bases removed from V and 7 bases from J, the gap between germline ends came to 10 bases. The CDR3 has 12 residues. Written as DNA, the CDR3 is TGTGCCAGCAGCTCTGCGTTAGGGACCCAGTACTTC. The encoded protein is CASSSALGTQYF. Based on the CDR3 plus reference TRBV7-6 and TRBJ2-5, the full variable domain is GAGVSQSPRYKVTKRGQDVALRCDPISGHVSLYWYRQALGQGPEFLTYFNYEAQQDKSGLPNDRFSAERPEGSISTLTIQRTEQRDSAMYRCASSSALGTQYFGPGTRLLVL.

V is TRBV9 and J is TRBJ2-1; D not resolved. Looked up from germline, CDR1 is SGDLS and CDR2 is YYNGEE. The CDR3 length is 14 residues. V lost 0 bases and J 5 bases, leaving 9 bases between the germline ends. The CDR3 DNA reads TGTGCCAGCAGCGTAGGACGCCCAGACAATGAGCAGTTCTTC. This sequence encodes CASSVGRPDNEQFF.

The V gene is TRBV28, the J gene TRBJ1-5; no reliable D call. This CDR3 is built from 14 residues. V was trimmed by 4 bases and J by 0 bases, leaving 7 bases between them. Per germline, CDR1 MDHEN and CDR2 SYDVKM. CDR3 residues: CASSSGFSNQPQHF. In DNA, the CDR3 is TGTGCCAGCAGTTCGGGTTTTAGCAATCAGCCCCAGCATTTT.